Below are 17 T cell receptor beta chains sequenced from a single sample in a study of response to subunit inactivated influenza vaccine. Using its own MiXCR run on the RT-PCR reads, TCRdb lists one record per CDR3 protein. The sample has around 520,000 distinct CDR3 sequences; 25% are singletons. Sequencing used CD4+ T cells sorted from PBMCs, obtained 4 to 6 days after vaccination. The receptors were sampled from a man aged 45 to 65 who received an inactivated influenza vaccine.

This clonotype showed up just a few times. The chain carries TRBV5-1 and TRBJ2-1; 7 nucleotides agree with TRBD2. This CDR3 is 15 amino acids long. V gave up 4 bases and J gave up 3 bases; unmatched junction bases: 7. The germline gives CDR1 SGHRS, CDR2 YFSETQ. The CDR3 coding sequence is TGCGCCAGCAGCGCACTAGCGAACGTCTACAATGAGCAGTTCTTC. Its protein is CASSALANVYNEQFF. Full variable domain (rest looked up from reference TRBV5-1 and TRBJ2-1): KAGVTQTPRYLIKTRGQQVTLSCSPISGHRSVSWYQQTPGQGLQFLFEYFSETQRNKGNFPGRFSGRQFSNSRSEMNVSTLELGDSALYLCASSALANVYNEQFFGPGTRLTVL.

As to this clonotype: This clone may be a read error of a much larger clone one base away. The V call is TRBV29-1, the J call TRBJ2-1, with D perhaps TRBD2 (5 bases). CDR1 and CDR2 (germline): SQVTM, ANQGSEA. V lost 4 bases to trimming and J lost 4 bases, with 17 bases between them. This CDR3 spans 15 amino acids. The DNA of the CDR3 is TGCAGCGTTGGCGGGTTTGTTTGGCCATACAATGAGCAGTTCTTC. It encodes CSVGGFVWPYNEQFF.

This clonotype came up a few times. The CDR3 DNA reads as TGTGCCAGCAGTACCGGGACACGGTTTGAGCAGTACTTC. This sequence encodes CASSTGTRFEQYF. The rearrangement joins TRBV6-2 or TRBV6-3 to TRBJ2-7; maybe TRBD1 (6 bases). The CDR3 extends over 13 amino acids. The ends were cut back, 5 bases at V and 7 bases at J, with 15 bases in the middle. CDR1 is MNHEY and CDR2 is SVGEGT in the germline V gene.

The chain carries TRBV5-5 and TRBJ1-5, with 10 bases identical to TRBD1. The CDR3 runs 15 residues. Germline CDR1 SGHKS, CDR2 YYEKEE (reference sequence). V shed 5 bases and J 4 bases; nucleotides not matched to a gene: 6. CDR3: CASSTTGGSNQPQHF. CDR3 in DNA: TGTGCCAGCAGTACGACAGGGGGCTCGAATCAGCCCCAGCATTTT.

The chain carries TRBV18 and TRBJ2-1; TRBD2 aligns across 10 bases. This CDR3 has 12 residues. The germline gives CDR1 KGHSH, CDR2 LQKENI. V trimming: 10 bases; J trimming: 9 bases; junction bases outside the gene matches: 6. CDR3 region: CATRLAGSEQFF. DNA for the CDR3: TGTGCCACCAGACTAGCGGGTTCTGAGCAGTTCTTC.

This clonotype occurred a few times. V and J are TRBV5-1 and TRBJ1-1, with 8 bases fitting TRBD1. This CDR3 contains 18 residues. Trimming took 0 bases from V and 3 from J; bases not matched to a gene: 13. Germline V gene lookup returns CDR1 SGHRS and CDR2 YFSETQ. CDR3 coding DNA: TGCGCCAGCAGCTTGGCCGTATGGCAGGGGGCAGTGGACACTGAAGCTTTCTTT. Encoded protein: CASSLAVWQGAVDTEAFF.

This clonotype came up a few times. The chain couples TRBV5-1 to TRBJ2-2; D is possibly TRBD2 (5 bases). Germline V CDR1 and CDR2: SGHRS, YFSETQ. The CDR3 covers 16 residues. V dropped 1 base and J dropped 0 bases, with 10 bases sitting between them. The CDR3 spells CASSLNEAANTGELFF. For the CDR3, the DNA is TGCGCCAGCAGCTTGAACGAAGCGGCGAACACCGGGGAGCTGTTTTTT.

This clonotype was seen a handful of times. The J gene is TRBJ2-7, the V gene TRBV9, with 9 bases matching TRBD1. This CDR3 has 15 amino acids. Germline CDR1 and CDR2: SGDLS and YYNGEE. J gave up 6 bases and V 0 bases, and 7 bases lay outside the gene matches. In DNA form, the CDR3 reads TGTGCCAGCAGCGTAGGGGGGACAGGGAGTTCCGAGCAGTACTTC. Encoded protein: CASSVGGTGSSEQYF.

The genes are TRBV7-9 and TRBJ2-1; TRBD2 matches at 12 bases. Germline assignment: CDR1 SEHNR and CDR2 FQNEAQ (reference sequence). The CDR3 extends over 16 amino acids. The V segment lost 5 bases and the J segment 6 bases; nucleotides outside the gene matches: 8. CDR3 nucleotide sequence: TGTGCCAGCAGCCGCCCGCTACTAGCGGGGGGCAATGAGCAGTTCTTC. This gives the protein CASSRPLLAGGNEQFF.

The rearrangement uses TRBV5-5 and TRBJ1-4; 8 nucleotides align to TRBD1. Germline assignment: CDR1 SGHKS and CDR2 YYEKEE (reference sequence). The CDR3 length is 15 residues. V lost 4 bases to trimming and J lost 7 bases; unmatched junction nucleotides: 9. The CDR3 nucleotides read TGTGCCAGCAGCCCACGACAGGGGATTGGTGAAAAACTGTTTTTT. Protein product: CASSPRQGIGEKLFF.

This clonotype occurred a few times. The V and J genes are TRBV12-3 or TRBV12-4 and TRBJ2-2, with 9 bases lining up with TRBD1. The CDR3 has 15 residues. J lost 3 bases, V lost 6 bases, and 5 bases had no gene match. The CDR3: CASSQGQGYTGELFF. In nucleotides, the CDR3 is TGTGCCAGCAGCCAGGGACAGGGTTACACCGGGGAGCTGTTTTTT.

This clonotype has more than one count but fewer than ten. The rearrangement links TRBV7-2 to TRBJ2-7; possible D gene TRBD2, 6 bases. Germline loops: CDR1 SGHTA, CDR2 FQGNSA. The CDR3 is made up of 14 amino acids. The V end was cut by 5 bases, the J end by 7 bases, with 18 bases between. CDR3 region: CASSPGLGFGEQYF. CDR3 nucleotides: TGTGCCAGCAGCCCGGGACTGGGGTTTGGTGAGCAGTACTTC.

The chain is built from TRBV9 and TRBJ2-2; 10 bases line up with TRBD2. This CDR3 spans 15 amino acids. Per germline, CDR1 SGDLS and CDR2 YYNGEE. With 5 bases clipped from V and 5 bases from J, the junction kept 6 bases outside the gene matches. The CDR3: CASRGPGLATGELFF. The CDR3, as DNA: TGTGCCAGCAGAGGACCGGGACTAGCGACCGGGGAGCTGTTTTTT.

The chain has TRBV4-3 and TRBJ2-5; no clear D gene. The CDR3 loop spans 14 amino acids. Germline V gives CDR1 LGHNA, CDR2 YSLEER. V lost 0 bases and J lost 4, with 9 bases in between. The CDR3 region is CASSQDSESETQYF. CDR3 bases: TGCGCCAGCAGCCAAGATTCGGAGTCAGAGACCCAGTACTTC.

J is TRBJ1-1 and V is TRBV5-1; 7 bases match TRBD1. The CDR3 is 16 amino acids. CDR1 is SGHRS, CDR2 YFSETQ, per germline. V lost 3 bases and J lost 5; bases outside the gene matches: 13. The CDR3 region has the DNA TGCGCCAGCAGCTCAATACCACAGGGGAGGAATACTGAAGCTTTCTTT. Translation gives CASSSIPQGRNTEAFF.

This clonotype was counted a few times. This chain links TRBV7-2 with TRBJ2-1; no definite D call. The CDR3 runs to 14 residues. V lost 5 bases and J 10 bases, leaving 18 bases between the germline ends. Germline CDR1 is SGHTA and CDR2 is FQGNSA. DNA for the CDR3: TGTGCCAGCAGCGGTCACGGTATTAGGGTCGAGCAGTTCTTC. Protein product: CASSGHGIRVEQFF.

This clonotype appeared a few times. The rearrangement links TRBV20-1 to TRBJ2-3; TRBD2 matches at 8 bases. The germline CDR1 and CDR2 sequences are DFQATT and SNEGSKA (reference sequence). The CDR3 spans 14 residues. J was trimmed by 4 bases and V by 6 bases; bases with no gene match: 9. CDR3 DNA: TGCAGTGCCAATGTCGGGCGGGAGGCAGATACGCAGTATTTT. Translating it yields CSANVGREADTQYF.